This is a list of T cell receptor beta chains from one sample in a study of OX40 agonist ivuxolimab in advanced cancers. Clones were sequenced by immunoSEQ multiplex PCR, and TCRdb holds only the in-frame ones, with some missing. This sample has over 55,000 clones, with 90% to 95% found just once. The sample was CD4+ or CD8+ T cells sorted from blood, taken in a trial of the OX40 agonist ivuxolimab. The source of these receptors is an adult with an advanced solid tumor such as melanoma, head and neck, liver or kidney cancer. Each CDR3 is given without its conserved first and last residue. The order of the fields is J gene, V gene, CDR3 protein.

j_call: TRBJ2-3
v_call: TRBV2
cdr3_aa: ASKGLAFTDTQY

j_call: TRBJ1-1
v_call: TRBV10-3
cdr3_aa: AISRDGDTEAF

j_call: TRBJ1-6
v_call: TRBV21-1
cdr3_aa: ASSGQGGEGSPLH

j_call: TRBJ2-3
v_call: TRBV18
cdr3_aa: ASSPSGISSTDTQY

j_call: TRBJ2-4
v_call: TRBV11-3
cdr3_aa: ASTPGVLAKNIQY

j_call: TRBJ1-4
v_call: TRBV28
cdr3_aa: ASSLGVGREKLF

j_call: TRBJ1-1
v_call: TRBV10-1
cdr3_aa: ASRQVRMPEAF

j_call: TRBJ2-2
v_call: TRBV9
cdr3_aa: ASSVVASDTGELF

j_call: TRBJ2-1
v_call: TRBV5-1
cdr3_aa: ASSLLEGRYNEQF

j_call: TRBJ1-3
v_call: TRBV30
cdr3_aa: AWRDRDRGLSGNTIY

j_call: TRBJ2-7
v_call: TRBV5-1
cdr3_aa: ASSLEAGNSEQY

j_call: TRBJ1-4
v_call: TRBV19
cdr3_aa: ASSISTANEKLF

j_call: TRBJ2-1
v_call: TRBV28
cdr3_aa: ASTRAGTSSYNEQF

j_call: TRBJ2-1
v_call: TRBV19
cdr3_aa: ASSIGQTNYNEQF

j_call: TRBJ1-2
v_call: TRBV7-9
cdr3_aa: ASSLTGERAGGYT

j_call: TRBJ2-3
v_call: TRBV9
cdr3_aa: ASSVGGDIDTQY

j_call: TRBJ2-3
v_call: TRBV10-1
cdr3_aa: ASSGSGGRKDTQY

j_call: TRBJ2-3
v_call: TRBV5-1
cdr3_aa: ASSLYERDPPDTQY

j_call: TRBJ2-2
v_call: TRBV7-2
cdr3_aa: ASSLDRDTGELF

j_call: TRBJ1-4
v_call: TRBV7-9
cdr3_aa: ASVDGNIANEKLF

j_call: TRBJ1-3
v_call: TRBV4-2
cdr3_aa: ASSQEGGAGNTIY

j_call: TRBJ2-5
v_call: TRBV25-1
cdr3_aa: ASSTSDRVETQY

j_call: TRBJ1-2
v_call: TRBV28
cdr3_aa: ASSLPEQGALKGYT

j_call: TRBJ1-2
v_call: TRBV4-1
cdr3_aa: ASSQIVSVELGYT